Below, one T cell receptor beta chain is given with its context. Unmatched junction bases numbered 6, after V lost 7 bases and J lost 4 bases. The CDR3 extends over 14 amino acids. Germline assignment: CDR1 MNHNS and CDR2 SASEGT. All patients relapsed after autologous stem cell transplantation, and brentuximab vedotin exposure varied. The source of the sample is a study of PD-1 blockade in classical Hodgkin lymphoma. At the level of the study: Patients were treated with nivolumab at 3 mg/kg, and this was given intravenously every 2 weeks.

Profiled with immunoSEQ multiplex PCR; TCRdb holds only in-frame clones, not every one. The top ten clones hold 35% to 50% of a sample with around 20,000 clones, 77% of them seen once. This receptor was obtained from a human donor with classical Hodgkin lymphoma. The sequences come from peripheral blood mononuclear cells (PBMCs), collected before the second cycle of nivolumab. The chain carries TRBV6-1 and TRBJ2-3; TRBD1 matches at 9 bases. The CDR3 DNA reads TGTGCCAGCAAGACAGGGGGAACGTCAGATACGCAGTATTTT. Translation gives CASKTGGTSDTQYF.